The following is a T cell receptor beta chain sequence with its context. This CDR3 has 12 residues. Deletions cut 8 bases from V and 1 base from J, with 8 bases between. The germline CDR1 and CDR2 sequences are SGHVT and SQSDAQ. The data stem from a study of tumor-infiltrating lymphocytes in oesophageal squamous cell carcinoma. TCRdb independently ran MiXCR on the PCR reads; one entry per CDR3 protein. The sample shows about 12,000 distinct CDR3 sequences, around 50% of them seen only once. The clonotype originates from a female donor with esophageal squamous cell carcinoma. The V gene is TRBV7-4, the J gene TRBJ1-1; a possible D gene is TRBD1 (5 bases). Sequenced: esophageal tumor tissue. The CDR3 coding sequence is TGTGCCAGCCGTACAGGGAACACTGAAGCTTTCTTT. This sequence encodes CASRTGNTEAFF.